The next 25 T cell receptor beta chains were all read from a single sample in a study of blood T cell repertoires in COVID-19. Clones were sequenced by immunoSEQ multiplex PCR, and TCRdb holds only the in-frame ones, with some missing. There are roughly 280,000 clones in the sample; roughly 86% occur only once, and approximately 2% lies in the top ten. The sequencing input was PBMCs or T cells enriched from blood (not recorded which). These receptors were taken from a woman aged 55-69 years who had recovered from COVID-19.

The chain joins TRBV7-9 to TRBJ2-7, with D perhaps TRBD2 (5 bases). The CDR3 is made up of 14 amino acids. The germline V and J ends were trimmed by 2 bases and 0 bases, with 8 bases remaining between them. CDR1 is SEHNR, CDR2 FQNEAQ, per germline (reference sequence). The CDR3 DNA follows: TGTGCCAGCAGCTTATTACTAGACTCCTACGAGCAGTACTTC. Translation gives CASSLLLDSYEQYF.

The V call is TRBV5-4, the J call TRBJ2-5, with D possibly being TRBD2 (5 bases). Looked up from germline, CDR1 is SGHNT and CDR2 is YYREEE (reference sequence). Trimming took off 0 bases at V and 3 bases at J, with 9 bases between the two ends. This CDR3 is built from 14 residues. The CDR3: CASSLETSKETQYF. The DNA for the CDR3 is TGTGCCAGCAGCTTGGAAACTAGTAAAGAGACCCAGTACTTC.

As to this clone: Other DNA sequences in this sample translate to the same CDR3. V usage is TRBV9 and J usage is TRBJ2-1; D may be TRBD1 (5 bases). The CDR3 totals 14 residues. Germline CDR1 SGDLS, CDR2 YYNGEE. Trimming left V 2 bases short and J 1 base short, with 7 bases between. This CDR3 is CASSVGQSYNEQFF. The CDR3, as DNA: TGTGCCAGCAGCGTGGGGCAGTCCTACAATGAGCAGTTCTTC.

The chain has TRBV10-3 and TRBJ2-5; tentatively, D is TRBD1 (5 bases). The CDR3 consists of 15 residues. Germline values: CDR1 ENHRY, CDR2 SYGVKD. Between the trimmed V and J ends, which lost 2 bases and 5 bases, there was a span of 15 bases. CDR3 sequence reads: CAISETDSPAETQYF. In DNA form, the CDR3 reads TGTGCCATCAGTGAGACAGACAGCCCCGCGGAGACCCAGTACTTC.

This clone was counted only a few times. The gene calls are TRBV3-1 (or the pseudogene TRBV3-2) and TRBJ1-2, with 8 bases matching TRBD1. V shed 4 bases, J shed 8 bases, and the junction held 3 bases outside the gene matches. CDR1 is LGHDT and CDR2 is YNNKEL in the germline V gene (reference sequence). CDR3 size: 12 residues. Here the CDR3 DNA reads TGTGCCAGCAGCCTACAGGGGGGCGGCTACACCTTC. This codes for CASSLQGGGYTF.

This chain links TRBV7-9 with TRBJ2-1; TRBD2 aligns across 9 bases. CDR3 length: 18 residues. The germline V gene has CDR1 SEHNR and CDR2 FQNEAQ (reference sequence). V was clipped by 5 bases and J by 9 bases; unmatched bases: 20. As DNA, the CDR3 is TGTGCCAGCAGCCGAGTAGTCGCGGGTAGCGGGAGTTTCGGTGAGCAGTTCTTC. Its translation is CASSRVVAGSGSFGEQFF. The complete variable domain, with remaining parts taken from reference TRBV7-9 and TRBJ2-1, reads DTGVSQNPRHKITKRGQNVTFRCDPISEHNRLYWYRQTLGQGPEFLTYFQNEAQLEKSRLLSDRFSAERPKGSFSTLEIQRTEQGDSAMYLCASSRVVAGSGSFGEQFFGPGTRLTVL.

The rearrangement uses TRBV7-8 and TRBJ2-2, with 8 bases matching TRBD1. V shed 2 bases and J 3 bases; nucleotides not matched to a gene: 14. From germline, CDR1 is SGHVS and CDR2 FQNEAQ. The CDR3 runs to 19 residues. The CDR3 DNA follows: TGTGCCAGCAGCTTATTTATTTATTCAGGACAGGGATACACCGGGGAGCTGTTTTTT. Its translation is CASSLFIYSGQGYTGELFF.

This rearrangement joins TRBV25-1 to TRBJ2-1; D not resolved. This CDR3 has 11 residues. Germline V gene lookup returns CDR1 MGHDK and CDR2 SYGVNS. Deletions cut 4 bases from V and 6 bases from J, with 4 bases between. CDR3 sequence reads: CASSAVNEQFF. As DNA, the CDR3 is TGTGCCAGCAGTGCAGTCAATGAGCAGTTCTTC.

The CDR3 nucleotides read TGTGCCAGCAGTGACCAGGGGTATAACACTGAAGCTTTCTTT. It yields the protein CASSDQGYNTEAFF. The chain employs TRBV6-1 and TRBJ1-1; D is perhaps TRBD1 (6 bases). Between the trimmed V and J ends, which lost 3 bases and 2 bases, there was a span of 10 bases. CDR1 and CDR2 (germline): MNHNS, SASEGT. The length of the CDR3 is 14 residues.

The chain recombines TRBV18 with TRBJ2-1; 10 bases map to TRBD2. The V and J ends lost 5 bases and 0 bases, in that order; junction bases with no gene match: 7. Looked up from germline, CDR1 is KGHSH and CDR2 is LQKENI. This CDR3 contains 17 residues. CDR3 sequence: CASSSLAGARSYNEQFF. The DNA for the CDR3 is TGTGCCAGCTCATCCCTAGCGGGGGCCCGCTCCTACAATGAGCAGTTCTTC.

CDR3 amino acids: CASSPRDRQSGGYTF. The CDR3 coding sequence is TGTGCCAGCAGTCCAAGGGACAGGCAGTCTGGTGGCTACACCTTC. The V and J genes are TRBV27 and TRBJ1-2; 8 bases agree with TRBD1. Germline V gives CDR1 MNHEY, CDR2 SMNVEV (reference sequence). The V gene end was trimmed by 5 bases and the J gene end by 7 bases; junction bases not matched to a gene: 12. CDR3 length: 15 amino acids.

This clone was seen repeatedly, ten times or more. The chain is built from TRBV4-1 and TRBJ2-2, with 12 bases that match TRBD2. The CDR3 is made up of 20 amino acids. The germline gives CDR1 MGHRA, CDR2 YSYEKL. V lost 3 bases and J lost 6; bases outside the gene matches: 17. The CDR3 reads CASSQLLAGGPGAAPGELFF. In nucleotides, the CDR3 is TGCGCCAGCAGCCAGTTACTAGCGGGAGGACCGGGGGCCGCTCCCGGGGAGCTGTTTTTT.

The J gene is TRBJ2-1, the V gene TRBV9; 12 bases are a match to TRBD2. CDR3 length: 15 amino acids. CDR1 and CDR2 (germline): SGDLS, YYNGEE. V dropped 3 bases and J dropped 9; count of bases not matched to a gene: 7. The CDR3, as DNA: TGTGCCAGCAGCGAGGGGTGGGGACTAGCGGGTGAGCAGTTCTTC. Its protein product is CASSEGWGLAGEQFF. The full variable domain, with the rest looked up from reference TRBV9 and TRBJ2-1, is DSGVTQTPKHLITATGQRVTLRCSPRSGDLSVYWYQQSLDQGLQFLIQYYNGEERAKGNILERFSAQQFPDLHSELNLSSLELGDSALYFCASSEGWGLAGEQFFGPGTRLTVL.

V usage is TRBV7-6 and J usage is TRBJ2-2; tentative D call: TRBD1 (5 bases). Germline-derived CDR1 and CDR2 are SGHVS and FNYEAQ. The CDR3 sequence is 16 residues long. The V and J ends lost 5 bases and 0 bases respectively, with 13 bases between them. The CDR3 bases are TGTGCCAGCAGCCCTACGAGCAGGGCGAACACCGGGGAGCTGTTTTTT. This translates into CASSPTSRANTGELFF.

The J gene is TRBJ2-5, the V gene TRBV7-3, with D possibly TRBD1 on 6 matching bases. This CDR3 spans 17 amino acids. Deletions cut 4 bases from V and 4 bases from J, with 22 bases between. Germline CDR1 reads SGHTA; CDR2 reads FQGTGA. CDR3 sequence: CASSSKGTTPGRETQYF. CDR3 DNA: TGTGCCAGCAGCTCCAAAGGGACAACCCCGGGTAGAGAGACCCAGTACTTC.

The V and J genes are TRBV5-1 and TRBJ2-5; D perhaps matches TRBD2 (6 bases). Trimming left V 0 bases short and J 5 bases short, with 17 bases between. The CDR3 spans 16 residues. The V gene's germline CDR1 is SGHRS and CDR2 YFSETQ. This CDR3 reads CASSLVPDLARETQYF. In nucleotides, the CDR3 is TGCGCCAGCAGCTTGGTTCCGGACCTAGCGCGGGAGACCCAGTACTTC.

The chain has TRBV5-5 and TRBJ2-2; 13 nucleotides agree with TRBD2. The V gene's germline CDR1 is SGHKS and CDR2 YYEKEE (reference sequence). The CDR3 runs 18 residues. The V segment lost 1 base and the J segment 5 bases; nucleotides outside the gene matches: 8. In DNA form, the CDR3 reads TGTGCCAGCAGCTTGAGACTAGCGGGAGGAAGGTTTACCGGGGAGCTGTTTTTT. The encoded protein is CASSLRLAGGRFTGELFF.

The CDR3 DNA reads as TGTGCCACCAGCAGAGAGGCAGGTCTGGGCACTGAAGCTTTCTTT. Translating it yields CATSREAGLGTEAFF. The chain combines TRBV15 with TRBJ1-1; D ambiguous. Germline V gene data show CDR1 as LNHNV and CDR2 as YYDKDF (reference sequence). The CDR3 loop spans 15 amino acids. V gave up 0 bases and J gave up 4 bases, with 12 bases separating them.

The rearrangement uses TRBV14 and TRBJ1-2; 9 bases fit TRBD1. The trim removed 5 bases at V and 7 bases at J, leaving 11 bases unmatched. Germline CDR1 and CDR2: SGHDN and FVKESK. The CDR3 totals 15 residues. In DNA, the CDR3 is TGTGCCAGCAGCGAGGACCGACAGGGGGTCGGTGGCTACACCTTC. It translates to CASSEDRQGVGGYTF. Filled out from reference TRBV14 and TRBJ1-2, the complete variable domain reads EAGVTQFPSHSVIEKGQTVTLRCDPISGHDNLYWYRRVMGKEIKFLLHFVKESKQDESGMPNNRFLAERTGGTYSTLKVQPAELEDSGVYFCASSEDRQGVGGYTFGSGTRLTVV.

V is TRBV19 and J is TRBJ1-2, with TRBD1 identical over 7 bases. V was pared by 4 bases and J by 4 bases, with 12 bases of the junction left unmatched. This CDR3 is 16 amino acids long. CDR1 LNHDA and CDR2 SQIVND come from the germline V gene (reference sequence). This chain's CDR3 is CASSTIPGQRLYGYTF. DNA of the CDR3: TGTGCCAGTAGTACCATACCGGGACAGCGACTCTATGGCTACACCTTC.

The J gene is TRBJ1-1, the V gene TRBV5-1; D may be TRBD1 (5 bases). V dropped 3 bases and J dropped 5 bases, with 11 bases sitting between them. The CDR3 loop spans 13 amino acids. Germline V gene data show CDR1 as SGHRS and CDR2 as YFSETQ. Written as DNA, the CDR3 is TGCGCCAGCAGCTCTCAGGGAGGTACTGAAGCTTTCTTT. This translates into CASSSQGGTEAFF.

This rearrangement joins TRBV10-3 to TRBJ2-1; TRBD2 agrees at 13 bases. V was pared by 8 bases and J by 8 bases, with 9 bases of the junction left unmatched. CDR1 is ENHRY, CDR2 SYGVKD, per germline. This CDR3 contains 15 residues. The CDR3 sequence: CAIRGTSGVVDEQFF. CDR3 nucleotide sequence: TGTGCCATCCGTGGGACTAGCGGGGTTGTGGATGAGCAGTTCTTC.

This chain uses TRBV7-2 with TRBJ2-2, with D perhaps matching TRBD2 (5 bases). The CDR3 is 16 residues long. Germline values: CDR1 SGHTA, CDR2 FQGNSA. V shed 1 base and J shed 3 bases, with 12 bases lying between them. The CDR3: CASSLVFRRDTGELFF. The CDR3 nucleotides are TGTGCCAGCAGCTTAGTTTTCAGGCGGGACACCGGGGAGCTGTTTTTT.

The chain recombines TRBV7-9 with TRBJ2-5, with D hard to call. This CDR3 is 13 amino acids long. V was cut by 5 bases and J by 5 bases, with 12 bases left in between. The germline V gene has CDR1 SEHNR and CDR2 FQNEAQ (reference sequence). The CDR3 DNA sequence: TGTGCCAGCAGCCCCCCAGTTTTCGAGACCCAGTACTTC. This codes for CASSPPVFETQYF. Drawing the rest from reference TRBV7-9 and TRBJ2-5, the complete variable domain is DTGVSQNPRHKITKRGQNVTFRCDPISEHNRLYWYRQTLGQGPEFLTYFQNEAQLEKSRLLSDRFSAERPKGSFSTLEIQRTEQGDSAMYLCASSPPVFETQYFGPGTRLLVL.

This sequence joins TRBV18 and TRBJ1-1, with 10 bases matching TRBD1. CDR1 KGHSH and CDR2 LQKENI come from the germline V gene. V was clipped by 6 bases and J by 5 bases; unmatched bases: 9. The CDR3 consists of 15 residues. For the CDR3, the DNA is TGTGCCAGCTCGCTTTCGACAGGGGGCGCAACTGAAGCTTTCTTT. Translation: CASSLSTGGATEAFF.